This entry is about one T cell receptor beta chain. These data come from a study of shared clonotypes between healthy human individuals. Using immunoSEQ multiplex PCR, the repertoire was profiled, and TCRdb retains in-frame clones only, with some absent. Of approximately 2.5 million clones in the sample, roughly 93% are singletons; the top ten hold 0.36%. The V end was cut by 4 bases, the J end by 0 bases, with 15 bases between. Germline V gene lookup returns CDR1 GTSNPN and CDR2 SVGIG (reference sequence). The CDR3 length is 15 residues. This receptor was obtained from a man between 18 and 29 years old in good health. Some clones in this sample may be carry-over from other donors' samples. V and J are TRBV30 and TRBJ1-1, with D perhaps matching TRBD1 (6 bases). The sequencing sample was made of naive CD4+ T cells from PBMCs. Subset given: CD45RA+ positively selected. The CDR3 here is CAWNRATPMNTEAFF. CDR3 DNA: TGTGCCTGGAACAGGGCGACACCCATGAACACTGAAGCTTTCTTT.